This T cell receptor beta chain was obtained from a study of T cell responses to AZD1222 COVID-19 vaccine. Study in general: Second doses were pooled across both intervals (about 4 or about 12 weeks).

The CDR3 spans 17 residues. Sequenced by immunoSEQ multiplex PCR; TCRdb stores in-frame clones only, minus some. The repertoire holds over 90,000 clones, with roughly 87% as singletons. The source material was peripheral blood, sampled on day 0 of AZD1222 vaccination. The origin of this receptor is an adult in good health. The genes are TRBV21-1 and TRBJ2-5; the table's D call TRBD1 went unverified against the DNA. TRBV21-1 is described as a pseudogene. CDR3 in amino acids: CASRFDRDRLCQETQYF. CDR3 DNA sequence: TGTGCCAGCAGATTTGACAGGGACCGATTATGCCAAGAGACCCAGTACTTC.